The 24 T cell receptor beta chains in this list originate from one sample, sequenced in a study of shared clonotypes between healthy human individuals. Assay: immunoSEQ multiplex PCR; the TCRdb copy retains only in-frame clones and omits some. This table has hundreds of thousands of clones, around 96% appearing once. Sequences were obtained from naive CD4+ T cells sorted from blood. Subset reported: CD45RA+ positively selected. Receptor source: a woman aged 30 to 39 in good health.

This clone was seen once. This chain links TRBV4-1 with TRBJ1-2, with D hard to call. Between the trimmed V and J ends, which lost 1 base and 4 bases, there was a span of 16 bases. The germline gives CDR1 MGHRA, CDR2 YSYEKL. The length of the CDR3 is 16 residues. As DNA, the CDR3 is TGCGCCAGCAGCCAAGCTGACCAATCGGACCTCTATGGCTACACCTTC. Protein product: CASSQADQSDLYGYTF.

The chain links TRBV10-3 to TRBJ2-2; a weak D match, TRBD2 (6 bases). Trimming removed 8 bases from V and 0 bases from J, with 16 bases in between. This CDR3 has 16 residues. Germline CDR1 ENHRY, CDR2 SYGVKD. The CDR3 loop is CAIDSRGGANTGELFF. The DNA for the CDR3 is TGTGCCATCGATTCGCGTGGAGGGGCGAACACCGGGGAGCTGTTTTTT.

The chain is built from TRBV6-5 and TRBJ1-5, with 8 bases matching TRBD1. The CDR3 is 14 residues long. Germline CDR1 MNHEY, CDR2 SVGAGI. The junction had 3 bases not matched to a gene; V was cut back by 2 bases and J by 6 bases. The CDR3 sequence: CASSYDRGGQPQHF. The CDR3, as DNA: TGTGCCAGCAGTTACGACAGGGGTGGTCAGCCCCAGCATTTT.

The CDR3 nucleotides are TGTGCCTGGAGTGTCGACCGTCTGAACACTGAAGCTTTCTTT. Amino acid sequence: CAWSVDRLNTEAFF. The V gene is TRBV30, the J gene TRBJ1-1; D uncertain. The CDR3 consists of 14 residues. Germline V lookup: CDR1 GTSNPN, CDR2 SVGIG (reference sequence). V lost 0 bases and J lost 0, with 8 bases in between.

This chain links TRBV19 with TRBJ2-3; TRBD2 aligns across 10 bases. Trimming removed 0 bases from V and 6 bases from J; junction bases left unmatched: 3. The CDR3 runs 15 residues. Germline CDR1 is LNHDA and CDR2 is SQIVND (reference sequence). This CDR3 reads CASSIEPGLADTQYF. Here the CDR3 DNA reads TGTGCCAGTAGTATAGAACCGGGACTAGCGGATACGCAGTATTTT.

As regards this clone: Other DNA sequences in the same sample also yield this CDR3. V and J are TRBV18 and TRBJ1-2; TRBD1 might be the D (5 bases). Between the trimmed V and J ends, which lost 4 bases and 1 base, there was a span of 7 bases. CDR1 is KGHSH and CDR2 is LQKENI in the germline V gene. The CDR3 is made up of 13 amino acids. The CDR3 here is CASSLDSNYGYTF. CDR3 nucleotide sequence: TGTGCCAGCTCACTTGACAGTAACTATGGCTACACCTTC.

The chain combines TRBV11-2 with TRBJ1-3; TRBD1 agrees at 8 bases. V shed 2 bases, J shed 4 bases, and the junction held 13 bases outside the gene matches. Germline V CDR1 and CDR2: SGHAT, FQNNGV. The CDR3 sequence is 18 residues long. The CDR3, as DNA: TGTGCCAGCAGCTTATTCTCGTGGCAGGGGGCGAGGGGAAACACCATATATTTT. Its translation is CASSLFSWQGARGNTIYF.

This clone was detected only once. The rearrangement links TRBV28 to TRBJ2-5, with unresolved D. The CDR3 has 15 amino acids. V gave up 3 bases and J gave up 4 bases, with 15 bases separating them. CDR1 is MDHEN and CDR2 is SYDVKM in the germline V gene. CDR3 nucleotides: TGTGCCAGCAGTTTTGAATCGGGCCCCCGAGAGACCCAGTACTTC. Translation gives CASSFESGPRETQYF.

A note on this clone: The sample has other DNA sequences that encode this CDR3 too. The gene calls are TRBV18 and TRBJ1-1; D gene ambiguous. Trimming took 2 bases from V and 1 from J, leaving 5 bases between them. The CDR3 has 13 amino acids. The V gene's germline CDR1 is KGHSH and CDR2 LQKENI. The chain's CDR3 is CASSPSQNTEAFF. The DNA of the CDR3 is TGTGCCAGCTCACCATCCCAGAACACTGAAGCTTTCTTT.

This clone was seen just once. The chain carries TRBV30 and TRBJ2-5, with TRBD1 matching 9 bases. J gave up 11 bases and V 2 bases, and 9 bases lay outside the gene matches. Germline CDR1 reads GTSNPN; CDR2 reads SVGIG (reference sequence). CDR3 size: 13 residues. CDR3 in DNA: TGTGCCTGGAGTCCCGGACAGGGGAGTAAGCAGTACTTC. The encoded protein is CAWSPGQGSKQYF.

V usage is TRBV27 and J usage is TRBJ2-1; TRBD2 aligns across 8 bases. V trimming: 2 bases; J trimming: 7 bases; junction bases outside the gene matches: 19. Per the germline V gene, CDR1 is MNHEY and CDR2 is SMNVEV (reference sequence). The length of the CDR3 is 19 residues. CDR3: CASSLTAEVSSGRRNEQFF. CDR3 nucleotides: TGTGCCAGCAGTTTAACGGCTGAGGTCAGCAGCGGGAGAAGGAATGAGCAGTTCTTC.

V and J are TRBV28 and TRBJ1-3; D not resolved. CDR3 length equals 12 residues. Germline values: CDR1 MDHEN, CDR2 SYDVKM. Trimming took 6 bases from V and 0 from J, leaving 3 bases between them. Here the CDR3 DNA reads TGTGCCAGCAGGATCTCTGGAAACACCATATATTTT. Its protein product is CASRISGNTIYF.

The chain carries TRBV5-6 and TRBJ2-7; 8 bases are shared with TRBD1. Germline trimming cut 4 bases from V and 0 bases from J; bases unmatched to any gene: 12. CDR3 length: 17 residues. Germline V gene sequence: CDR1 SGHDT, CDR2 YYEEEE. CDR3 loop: CASSGRGQGLISYEQYF. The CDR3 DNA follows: TGTGCCAGCAGCGGGAGAGGACAGGGTTTAATCTCCTACGAGCAGTACTTC.

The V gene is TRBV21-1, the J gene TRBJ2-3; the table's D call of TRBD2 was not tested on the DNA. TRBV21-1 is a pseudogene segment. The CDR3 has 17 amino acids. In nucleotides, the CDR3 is TGTGCCAGCCTGAAAACCCCTAGCGAAGCTTCCACAGATACGCAGTATTTT. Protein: CASLKTPSEASTDTQYF.

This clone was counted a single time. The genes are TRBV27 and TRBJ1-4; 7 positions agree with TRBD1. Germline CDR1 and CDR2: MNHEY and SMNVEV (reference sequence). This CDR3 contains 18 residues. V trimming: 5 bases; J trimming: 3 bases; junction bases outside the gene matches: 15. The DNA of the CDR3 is TGTGCCAGCAGTCCAAGGGCACAGGGGCTGGGGGCTAATGAAAAACTGTTTTTT. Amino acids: CASSPRAQGLGANEKLFF.

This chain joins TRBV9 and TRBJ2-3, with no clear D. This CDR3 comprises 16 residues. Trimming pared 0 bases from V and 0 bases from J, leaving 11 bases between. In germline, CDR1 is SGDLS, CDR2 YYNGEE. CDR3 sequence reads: CASSVGGRSSTDTQYF. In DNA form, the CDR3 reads TGTGCCAGCAGCGTAGGTGGTCGCTCTAGCACAGATACGCAGTATTTT.

CDR3 DNA: TGTGCCACCAGCAGAGTCCTAGCGGGAGCCAAAAACATTCAGTACTTC. As protein: CATSRVLAGAKNIQYF. The V and J genes are TRBV15 and TRBJ2-4, with 8 bases that match TRBD2. The CDR3 sequence is 16 residues long. The germline V gene has CDR1 LNHNV and CDR2 YYDKDF (reference sequence). Trimming took 1 base from V and 0 from J; bases not matched to a gene: 2.

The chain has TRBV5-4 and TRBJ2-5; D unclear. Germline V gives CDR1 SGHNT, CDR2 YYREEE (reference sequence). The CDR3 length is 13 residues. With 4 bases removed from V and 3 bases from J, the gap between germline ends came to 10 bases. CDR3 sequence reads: CASSLESEETQYF. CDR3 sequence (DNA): TGTGCCAGCAGCCTAGAGAGTGAAGAGACCCAGTACTTC.

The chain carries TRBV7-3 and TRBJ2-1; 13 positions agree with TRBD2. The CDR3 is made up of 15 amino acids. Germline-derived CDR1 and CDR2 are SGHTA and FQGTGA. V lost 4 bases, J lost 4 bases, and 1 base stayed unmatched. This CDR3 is CASSWTSGSYNEQFF. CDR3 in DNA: TGTGCCAGCAGCTGGACTAGCGGGAGTTACAATGAGCAGTTCTTC.

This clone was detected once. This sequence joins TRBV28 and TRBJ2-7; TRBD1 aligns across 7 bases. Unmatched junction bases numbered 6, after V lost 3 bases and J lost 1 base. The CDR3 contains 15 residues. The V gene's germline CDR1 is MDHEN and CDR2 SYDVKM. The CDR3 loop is CASSFLGQSSYEQYF. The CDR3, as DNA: TGTGCCAGCAGTTTCCTGGGACAGTCTTCCTACGAGCAGTACTTC.

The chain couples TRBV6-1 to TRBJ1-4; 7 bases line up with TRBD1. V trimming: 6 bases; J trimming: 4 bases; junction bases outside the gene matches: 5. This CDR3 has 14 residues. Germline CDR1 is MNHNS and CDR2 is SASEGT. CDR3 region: CASREGQLNEKLFF. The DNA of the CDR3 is TGTGCCAGCAGGGAGGGACAGCTTAATGAAAAACTGTTTTTT.

This CDR3 is CATSRDRYYGYTF. The CDR3 DNA follows: TGTGCCACCAGCAGGGACAGATACTATGGCTACACCTTC. This chain joins TRBV15 and TRBJ1-2; a weak D match, TRBD1 (6 bases). V lost 3 bases and J 3 bases, leaving 8 bases between the germline ends. Germline CDR1 reads LNHNV; CDR2 reads YYDKDF (reference sequence). The CDR3 runs to 13 residues.

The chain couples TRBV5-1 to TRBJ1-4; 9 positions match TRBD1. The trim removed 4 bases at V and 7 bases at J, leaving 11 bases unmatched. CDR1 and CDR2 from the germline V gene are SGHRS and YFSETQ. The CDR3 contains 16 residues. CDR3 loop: CASSKPPGTGTEKLFF. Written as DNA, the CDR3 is TGCGCCAGCAGCAAACCCCCCGGGACAGGGACTGAAAAACTGTTTTTT.

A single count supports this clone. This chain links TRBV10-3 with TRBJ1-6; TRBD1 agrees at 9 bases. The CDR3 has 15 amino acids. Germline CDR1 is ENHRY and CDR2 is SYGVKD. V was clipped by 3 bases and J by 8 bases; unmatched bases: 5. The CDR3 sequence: CAISELRTGDSPLHF. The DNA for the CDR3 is TGTGCCATCAGTGAACTTCGGACAGGGGATTCACCCCTCCACTTT.